This T cell receptor (beta chain) comes out of a study of cytomegalovirus exposure and HLA in healthy donors. Both 60 Vbeta primers and 13 Jbeta primers went into the PCR. Clones were sequenced by immunoSEQ multiplex PCR, and TCRdb holds only the in-frame ones, with some missing. Here the sample spans roughly 150,000 clones, roughly 70% being singletons. As for this clone: The antigen is undetermined.

Regarding the study as a whole: An apparent linkage of common viral pathogens to several of the most significant clusters emerged in a later analysis. Association of a missense DCLRE1C variant with TCR beta V- and J-gene trimming was reported in a later analysis. TCR beta chains associated with HLA were, in a later analysis, more clonally expanded than equally common others.

Germline CDR1 is LGHNA and CDR2 is YSLEER. The CDR3 contains 16 residues. Trimming removed 1 base at V and 3 bases at J, with 12 bases between. This clonotype originated in a male donor in good health and CMV-seronegative. This chain connects TRBV4-3 to TRBJ2-2; possible D gene TRBD1, 6 bases. The sample consisted of PBMCs. In DNA, the CDR3 is TGCGCCAGCAGCCAAGGAGTTGGGGGCTACACCGGGGAGCTGTTTTTT. This sequence encodes CASSQGVGGYTGELFF.